The next 17 T cell receptor beta chains were all read from a single sample in a study of cytomegalovirus exposure and HLA in healthy donors. 60 Vbeta and 13 Jbeta primers were used in PCR. Generated by immunoSEQ multiplex PCR, the TCRdb table keeps only in-frame clones and is missing some. The data hold 90,000 to 150,000 clones, with 74% observed a single time. Sequenced material: PBMCs. The source of these receptors is a human donor in good health.

The CDR3 sequence: CATTGLYSNQPQHF. The CDR3 DNA is TGTGCCACTACAGGGCTTTATAGCAATCAGCCCCAGCATTTT. V is TRBV19 and J is TRBJ1-5; D perhaps matches TRBD1 (6 bases). From germline, CDR1 is LNHDA and CDR2 SQIVND (reference sequence). The length of the CDR3 is 14 residues. Trimming took off 10 bases at V and 0 bases at J, with 13 bases between the two ends.

This clone was seen only once. V and J are TRBV19 and TRBJ1-5, with TRBD1 matching 8 bases. Trimming took 11 bases from V and 0 from J; bases not matched to a gene: 6. In germline, CDR1 is LNHDA, CDR2 SQIVND (reference sequence). This CDR3 has 14 amino acids. The CDR3 sequence: CASKQGASNQPQHF. In DNA, the CDR3 is TGTGCCTCAAAGCAGGGGGCTAGCAATCAGCCCCAGCATTTT.

This chain connects TRBV6-1 to TRBJ1-1, with 8 bases identical to TRBD1. CDR3 length: 15 amino acids. Germline CDR1 is MNHNS and CDR2 is SASEGT. With 6 bases clipped from V and 1 base from J, the junction kept 7 bases outside the gene matches. The CDR3 nucleotides are TGTGCCAGCAGCTCGGACAGGGAACCGAACACTGAAGCTTTCTTT. This gives the protein CASSSDREPNTEAFF.

The chain is built from TRBV2 and TRBJ1-5, with D perhaps matching TRBD1 (5 bases). Germline CDR1 and CDR2: SNHLY and FYNNEI. This CDR3 contains 16 residues. V was shortened by 6 bases and J by 2 bases, with 17 bases between the two germline ends. CDR3 sequence reads: CASRGTGGFGNQPQHF. CDR3 in DNA: TGTGCCAGCAGAGGGACCGGGGGGTTTGGCAATCAGCCCCAGCATTTT.

This chain uses TRBV7-3 with TRBJ2-1, with 15 bases identical to TRBD2. V lost 2 bases, J lost 7 bases, and 9 bases stayed unmatched. This CDR3 has 18 residues. Germline CDR1 is SGHTA and CDR2 is FQGTGA. This CDR3 is CASSLRTSGGAMGNEQFF. CDR3 nucleotide sequence: TGTGCCAGCAGCTTACGGACTAGCGGGGGGGCCATGGGGAATGAGCAGTTCTTC.

The chain carries TRBV9 and TRBJ2-7, with 8 bases lining up with TRBD2. The V gene end was trimmed by 4 bases and the J gene end by 0 bases; junction bases not matched to a gene: 6. The CDR3 is 15 amino acids. Looked up from germline, CDR1 is SGDLS and CDR2 is YYNGEE. The CDR3 here is CASSFGLASSYEQYF. CDR3 nucleotides: TGTGCCAGCAGCTTTGGACTAGCCAGCTCCTACGAGCAGTACTTC.

The chain is built from TRBV28 and TRBJ1-4, with TRBD1 matching 7 bases. Germline CDR1 reads MDHEN; CDR2 reads SYDVKM. Unmatched junction bases numbered 14, after V lost 5 bases and J lost 8 bases. CDR3 length: 16 amino acids. This chain's CDR3 is CASSPPYRGRGEKLFF. CDR3 nucleotide sequence: TGTGCCAGCAGTCCCCCCTACAGGGGCAGAGGGGAAAAACTGTTTTTT.

This clone was seen a single time. The rearrangement uses TRBV20-1 and TRBJ2-3; D is uncertain. The V end was cut by 6 bases, the J end by 4 bases, with 8 bases between. The CDR3 length is 11 residues. CDR1 and CDR2 from the germline V gene are DFQATT and SNEGSKA (reference sequence). The CDR3 region is CSAQIPDTQYF. CDR3 DNA sequence: TGCAGTGCCCAGATTCCAGATACGCAGTATTTT.

The V gene is TRBV2, the J gene TRBJ2-3, with TRBD2 matching over 9 bases. After removal of 3 bases from V and 3 bases from J, the junction contained 10 bases not matched to a gene. The V gene's germline CDR1 is SNHLY and CDR2 FYNNEI. This CDR3 is 17 amino acids long. The CDR3 nucleotides are TGTGCCAGCAGTGATACGGGCCTAGCGGGGTCAACAGATACGCAGTATTTT. It encodes CASSDTGLAGSTDTQYF.

In this sample, this clone turned up a few times. The V and J genes are TRBV28 and TRBJ2-1, with 10 positions matching TRBD1. The germline gives CDR1 MDHEN, CDR2 SYDVKM. There are 15 residues in the CDR3. The ends lost 5 bases at V and 9 bases at J; junction bases unmatched: 10. The CDR3 DNA reads as TGTGCCAGCAGTATCCCGACAGGGGGCCGGGGTGAGCAGTTCTTC. This gives the protein CASSIPTGGRGEQFF.

The rearrangement uses TRBV6-4 and TRBJ1-4, with D perhaps TRBD1 (5 bases). With 7 bases removed from V and 8 bases from J, the gap between germline ends came to 17 bases. CDR1 is MRHNA and CDR2 is SNTAGT in the germline V gene. The CDR3 totals 14 residues. CDR3 bases: TGTGCCAGCAAGTCTCAGGGAGGGAAGGAAAAACTGTTTTTT. It specifies CASKSQGGKEKLFF.

V is TRBV14 and J is TRBJ2-2; 8 nucleotides match TRBD2. The V gene's germline CDR1 is SGHDN and CDR2 FVKESK. This CDR3 is built from 16 residues. Trimming removed 4 bases from V and 6 bases from J; junction bases left unmatched: 10. Here the CDR3 reads CASSPLGRGEAGELFF. The DNA for the CDR3 is TGTGCCAGCAGCCCTCTAGGGCGGGGGGAAGCCGGGGAGCTGTTTTTT. Full variable domain (remainder filled in from reference TRBV14 and TRBJ2-2): EAGVTQFPSHSVIEKGQTVTLRCDPISGHDNLYWYRRVMGKEIKFLLHFVKESKQDESGMPNNRFLAERTGGTYSTLKVQPAELEDSGVYFCASSPLGRGEAGELFFGEGSRLTVL.

This chain connects TRBV27 to TRBJ1-5, with 9 bases aligning to TRBD1. The trim removed 4 bases at V and 1 base at J, leaving 14 bases unmatched. The length of the CDR3 is 19 residues. Germline V gene lookup returns CDR1 MNHEY and CDR2 SMNVEV (reference sequence). The CDR3 coding sequence is TGTGCCAGCAGTTCATCCGGGACAGGGTCACGGAGAAGCAATCAGCCCCAGCATTTT. Translating it yields CASSSSGTGSRRSNQPQHF.

The chain joins TRBV4-2 to TRBJ1-2, with D tentatively TRBD1 (6 bases). V was shortened by 0 bases and J by 3 bases, with 14 bases between the two germline ends. Germline-derived CDR1 and CDR2 are LGHNA and YNFKEQ. CDR3 length equals 16 residues. The CDR3, as DNA: TGTGCCAGCAGCCAAGATCTAAGGGGGAGCGACTATGGCTACACCTTC. Its translation: CASSQDLRGSDYGYTF.

This clone was found a few times. The chain links TRBV5-6 to TRBJ1-3, with unresolved D. Germline CDR1 is SGHDT and CDR2 is YYEEEE. Trimming took off 2 bases at V and 2 bases at J, with 11 bases between the two ends. The CDR3 spans 15 residues. The CDR3 sequence is CASSFGERPGNTIYF. The CDR3 DNA reads TGTGCCAGCAGCTTCGGAGAAAGGCCTGGAAACACCATATATTTT.

This clone was counted a few times. The chain couples TRBV7-2 to TRBJ2-5, with TRBD2 matching over 12 bases. This CDR3 has 19 residues. Trimming cost V 4 bases and J 4 bases; bases outside gene matches: 16. Germline CDR1 SGHTA, CDR2 FQGNSA. Written as DNA, the CDR3 is TGTGCCAGCAGCTCAGCTAAAAGGCTAGCGGGAGGGCCGAGAGAGACCCAGTACTTC. This sequence encodes CASSSAKRLAGGPRETQYF.

This chain uses TRBV6-5 with TRBJ1-6; unclear D gene. Germline V gene sequence: CDR1 MNHEY, CDR2 SVGAGI. The CDR3 length is 15 residues. Deletions cut 7 bases from V and 10 bases from J, with 20 bases between. CDR3 residues: CASTPIIGSESPLHF. The CDR3 nucleotides are TGTGCCAGCACCCCCATCATCGGGTCAGAGTCACCCCTCCACTTT.